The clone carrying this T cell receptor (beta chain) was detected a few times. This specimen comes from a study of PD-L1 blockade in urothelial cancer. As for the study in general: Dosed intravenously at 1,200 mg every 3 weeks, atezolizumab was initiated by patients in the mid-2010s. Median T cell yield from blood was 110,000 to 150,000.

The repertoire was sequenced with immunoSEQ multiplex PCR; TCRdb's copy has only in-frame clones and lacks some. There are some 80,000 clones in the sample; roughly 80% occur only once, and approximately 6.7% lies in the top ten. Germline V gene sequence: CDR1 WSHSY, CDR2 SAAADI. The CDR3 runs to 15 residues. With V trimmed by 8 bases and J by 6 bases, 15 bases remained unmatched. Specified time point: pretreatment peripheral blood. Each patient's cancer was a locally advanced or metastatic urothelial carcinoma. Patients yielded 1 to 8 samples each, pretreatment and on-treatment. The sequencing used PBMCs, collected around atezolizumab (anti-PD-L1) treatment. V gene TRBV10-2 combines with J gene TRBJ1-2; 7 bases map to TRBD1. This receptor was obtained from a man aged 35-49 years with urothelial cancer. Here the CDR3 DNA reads TGCGCCAGCCGGGACAGTCGGCTCGGTCAGGATGGCTACACCTTC. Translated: CASRDSRLGQDGYTF.